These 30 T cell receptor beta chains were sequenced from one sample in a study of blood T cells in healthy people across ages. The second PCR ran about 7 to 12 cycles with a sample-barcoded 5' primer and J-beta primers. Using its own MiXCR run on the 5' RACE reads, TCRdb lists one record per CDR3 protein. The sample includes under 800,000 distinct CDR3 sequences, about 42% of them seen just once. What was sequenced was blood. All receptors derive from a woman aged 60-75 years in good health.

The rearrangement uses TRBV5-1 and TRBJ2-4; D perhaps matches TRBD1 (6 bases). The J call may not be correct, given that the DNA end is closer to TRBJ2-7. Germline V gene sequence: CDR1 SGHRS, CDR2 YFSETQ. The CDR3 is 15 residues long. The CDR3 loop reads CASGLALDSSYEQYF. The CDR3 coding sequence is TGCGCCAGCGGCCTAGCATTGGACAGTTCCTACGAGCAGTACTTC.

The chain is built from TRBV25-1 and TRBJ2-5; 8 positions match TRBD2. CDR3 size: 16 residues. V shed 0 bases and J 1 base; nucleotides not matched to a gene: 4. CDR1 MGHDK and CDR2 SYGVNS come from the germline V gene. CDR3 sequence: CASSEYASGFQETQYF. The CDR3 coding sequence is TGTGCCAGCAGTGAATATGCTAGCGGGTTCCAAGAGACCCAGTACTTC.

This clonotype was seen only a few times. This chain's CDR3 is CSASVSGSGYTDTQYF. CDR3 DNA: TGCAGTGCCTCCGTCAGTGGTAGCGGGTACACAGATACGCAGTATTTT. The rearrangement joins TRBV20-1 to TRBJ2-3; 7 bases agree with TRBD2. Germline CDR1 reads DFQATT; CDR2 reads SNEGSKA (reference sequence). J was trimmed by 2 bases and V by 6 bases; bases with no gene match: 14. The CDR3 is made up of 16 amino acids.

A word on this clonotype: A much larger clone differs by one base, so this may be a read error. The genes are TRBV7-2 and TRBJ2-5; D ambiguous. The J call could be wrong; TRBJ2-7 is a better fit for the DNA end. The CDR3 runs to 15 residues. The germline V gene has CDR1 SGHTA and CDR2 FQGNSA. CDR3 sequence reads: CASSLAGGYPYEQYF. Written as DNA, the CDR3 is TGTGCCAGCAGCTTAGCTGGCGGCTACCCCTACGAGCAGTACTTC.

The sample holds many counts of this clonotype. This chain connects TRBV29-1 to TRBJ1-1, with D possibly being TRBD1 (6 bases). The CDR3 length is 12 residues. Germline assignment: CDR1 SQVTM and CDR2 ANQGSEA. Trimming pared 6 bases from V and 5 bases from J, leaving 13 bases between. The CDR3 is CSVTKGVTEAFF. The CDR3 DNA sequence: TGCAGCGTGACGAAGGGGGTTACTGAAGCTTTCTTT.

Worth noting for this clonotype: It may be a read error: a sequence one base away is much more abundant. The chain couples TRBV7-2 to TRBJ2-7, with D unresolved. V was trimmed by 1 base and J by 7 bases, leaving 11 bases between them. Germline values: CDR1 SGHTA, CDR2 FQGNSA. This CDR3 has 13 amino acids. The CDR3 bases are TGTGCCAGCAGCTTAGGAGTCTATCCTGAGCAGTACTTC. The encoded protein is CASSLGVYPEQYF. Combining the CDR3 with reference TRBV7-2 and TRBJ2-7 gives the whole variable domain GAGVSQSPSNKVTEKGKDVELRCDPISGHTALYWYRQSLGQGLEFLIYFQGNSAPDKSGLPSDRFSAERTGGSVSTLTIQRTQQEDSAVYLCASSLGVYPEQYFGPGTRLTVT.

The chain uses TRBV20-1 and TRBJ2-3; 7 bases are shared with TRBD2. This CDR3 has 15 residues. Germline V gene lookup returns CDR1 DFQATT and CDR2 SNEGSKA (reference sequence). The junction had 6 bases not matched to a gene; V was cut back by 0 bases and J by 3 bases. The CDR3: CSARDYGGSTDTQYF. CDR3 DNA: TGCAGTGCTAGAGATTATGGCGGGAGTACAGATACGCAGTATTTT.

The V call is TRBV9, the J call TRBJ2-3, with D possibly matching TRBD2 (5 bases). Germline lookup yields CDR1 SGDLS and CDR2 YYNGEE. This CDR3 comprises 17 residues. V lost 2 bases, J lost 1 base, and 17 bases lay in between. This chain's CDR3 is CASSVFHTMRGTDTQYF. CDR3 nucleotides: TGTGCCAGCAGCGTTTTTCACACGATGCGGGGCACAGATACGCAGTATTTT.

The chain's CDR3 is CASTVRPGEPNTEAFF. CDR3 nucleotide sequence: TGTGCCAGCACAGTTCGGCCGGGGGAACCGAACACTGAAGCTTTCTTT. V is TRBV2 and J is TRBJ1-1; a weak D match, TRBD1 (5 bases). Per germline, CDR1 SNHLY and CDR2 FYNNEI. The CDR3 is made up of 16 amino acids. V lost 7 bases to trimming and J lost 1 base, with 19 bases between them.

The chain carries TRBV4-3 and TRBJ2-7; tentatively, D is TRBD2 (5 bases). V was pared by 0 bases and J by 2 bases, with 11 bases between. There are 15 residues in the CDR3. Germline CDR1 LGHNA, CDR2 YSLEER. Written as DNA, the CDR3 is TGCGCCAGCAGCCAAGACCCCCTAGCTACCTACGAGCAGTACTTC. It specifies CASSQDPLATYEQYF.

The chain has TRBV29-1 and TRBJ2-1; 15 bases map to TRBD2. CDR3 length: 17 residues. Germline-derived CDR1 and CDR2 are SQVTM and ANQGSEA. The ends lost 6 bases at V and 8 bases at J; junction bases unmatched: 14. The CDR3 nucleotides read TGCAGCGTCCGCCCTGTTTGGACTAGCGGGGGGGGCGATGAGCAGTTCTTC. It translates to CSVRPVWTSGGGDEQFF.

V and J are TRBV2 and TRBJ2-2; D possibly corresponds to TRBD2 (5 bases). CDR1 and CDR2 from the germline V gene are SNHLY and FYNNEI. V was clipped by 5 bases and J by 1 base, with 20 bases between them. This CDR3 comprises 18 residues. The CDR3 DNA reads TGTGCCAGCAGTACCCCCATAGGACCGGGAAAGAACACCGGGGAGCTGTTTTTT. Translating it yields CASSTPIGPGKNTGELFF.

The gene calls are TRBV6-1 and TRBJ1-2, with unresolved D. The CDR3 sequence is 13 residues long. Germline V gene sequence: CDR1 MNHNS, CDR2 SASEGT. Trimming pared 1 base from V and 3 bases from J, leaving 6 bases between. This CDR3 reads CASSEGVDYGYTF. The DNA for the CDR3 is TGTGCCAGCAGTGAAGGGGTCGACTATGGCTACACCTTC.

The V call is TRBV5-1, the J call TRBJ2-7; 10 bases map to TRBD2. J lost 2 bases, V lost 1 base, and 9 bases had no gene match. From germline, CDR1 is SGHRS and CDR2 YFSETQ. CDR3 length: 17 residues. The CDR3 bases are TGCGCCAGCAGCTTGTCCTCTTCTAGCGGGGGAGCCTACGAGCAGTACTTC. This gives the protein CASSLSSSSGGAYEQYF.

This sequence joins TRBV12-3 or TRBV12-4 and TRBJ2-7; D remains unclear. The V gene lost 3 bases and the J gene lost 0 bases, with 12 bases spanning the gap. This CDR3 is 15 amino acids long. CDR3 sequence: CASSFGWVSSYEQYF. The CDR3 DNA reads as TGTGCCAGCAGTTTCGGGTGGGTTAGCTCCTACGAGCAGTACTTC.

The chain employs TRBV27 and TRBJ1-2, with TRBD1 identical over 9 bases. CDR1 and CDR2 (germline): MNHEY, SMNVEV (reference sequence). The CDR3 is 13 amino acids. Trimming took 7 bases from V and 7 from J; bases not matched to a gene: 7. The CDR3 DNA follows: TGTGCCAGCAATCCGGGACAGGGAGGTGGCTACACCTTC. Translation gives CASNPGQGGGYTF.

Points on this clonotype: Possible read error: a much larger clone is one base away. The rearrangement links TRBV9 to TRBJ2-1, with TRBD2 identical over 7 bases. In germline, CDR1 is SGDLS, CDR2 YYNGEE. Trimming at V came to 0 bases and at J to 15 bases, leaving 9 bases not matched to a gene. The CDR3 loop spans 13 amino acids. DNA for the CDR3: TGTGCCAGCAGCGTAGATTCAACTAGCGAGTTGTTCTTC. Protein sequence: CASSVDSTSELFF.

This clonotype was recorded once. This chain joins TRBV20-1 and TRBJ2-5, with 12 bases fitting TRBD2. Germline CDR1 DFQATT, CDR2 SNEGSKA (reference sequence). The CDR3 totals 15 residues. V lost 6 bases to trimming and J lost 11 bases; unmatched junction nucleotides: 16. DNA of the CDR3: TGCAGTGCCAACCTAGCGGGAGGGCCGGTGAATGAGCAGTACTTC. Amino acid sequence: CSANLAGGPVNEQYF.

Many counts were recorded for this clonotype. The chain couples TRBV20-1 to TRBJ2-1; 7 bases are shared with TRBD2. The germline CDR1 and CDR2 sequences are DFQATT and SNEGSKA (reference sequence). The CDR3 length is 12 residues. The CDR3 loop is CRLARSYNEQFF. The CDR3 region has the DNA TGCAGACTAGCGAGGTCCTACAATGAGCAGTTCTTC.

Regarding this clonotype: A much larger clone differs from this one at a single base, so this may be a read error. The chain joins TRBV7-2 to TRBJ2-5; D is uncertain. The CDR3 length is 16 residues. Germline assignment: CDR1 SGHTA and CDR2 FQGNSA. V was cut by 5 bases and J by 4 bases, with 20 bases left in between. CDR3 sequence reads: CASSLFGVGLGETQYF. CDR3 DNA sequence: TGTGCCAGCAGCCTCTTCGGCGTGGGCCTCGGAGAGACCCAGTACTTC.

The CDR3 protein is CASSRHNKISGGPYLDTQYF. The CDR3 DNA follows: TGTGCCAGCAGCCGTCACAACAAGATCAGCGGGGGACCTTACTTAGATACGCAGTATTTT. This chain uses TRBV5-6 with TRBJ2-3, with TRBD2 matching over 8 bases. Germline CDR1 SGHDT, CDR2 YYEEEE. V shed 4 bases and J 5 bases; nucleotides not matched to a gene: 24. The CDR3 runs to 20 residues.

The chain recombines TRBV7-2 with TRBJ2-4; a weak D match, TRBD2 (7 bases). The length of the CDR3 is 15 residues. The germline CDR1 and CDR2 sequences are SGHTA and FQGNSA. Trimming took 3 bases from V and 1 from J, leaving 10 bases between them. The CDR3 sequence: CASSLKGGAKNIQYF. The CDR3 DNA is TGTGCCAGCAGCTTGAAGGGGGGGGCCAAAAACATTCAGTACTTC. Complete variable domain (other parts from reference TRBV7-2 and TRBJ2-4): GAGVSQSPSNKVTEKGKDVELRCDPISGHTALYWYRQSLGQGLEFLIYFQGNSAPDKSGLPSDRFSAERTGGSVSTLTIQRTQQEDSAVYLCASSLKGGAKNIQYFGAGTRLSVL.

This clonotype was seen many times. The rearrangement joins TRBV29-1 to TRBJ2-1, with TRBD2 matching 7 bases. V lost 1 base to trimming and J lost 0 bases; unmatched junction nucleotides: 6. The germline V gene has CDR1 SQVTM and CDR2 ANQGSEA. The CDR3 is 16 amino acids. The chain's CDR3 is CSVEGREVGSYNEQFF. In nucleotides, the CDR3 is TGCAGCGTTGAAGGTCGGGAGGTGGGCTCCTACAATGAGCAGTTCTTC.

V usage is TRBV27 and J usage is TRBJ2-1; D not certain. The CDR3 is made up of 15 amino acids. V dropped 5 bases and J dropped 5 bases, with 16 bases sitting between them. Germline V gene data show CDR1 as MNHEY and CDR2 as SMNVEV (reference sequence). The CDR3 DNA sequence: TGTGCCAGCAGTCCAACGTTAGCTTTGGACAATGAGCAGTTCTTC. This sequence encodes CASSPTLALDNEQFF.

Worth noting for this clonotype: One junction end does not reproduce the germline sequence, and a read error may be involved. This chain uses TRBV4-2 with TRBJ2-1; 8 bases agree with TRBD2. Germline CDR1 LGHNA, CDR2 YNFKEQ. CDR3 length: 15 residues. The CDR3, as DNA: TGTGCCAGCGGCCAAGATAGCGGGGTTGGCAATGAGCAGTTCTTC. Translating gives CASGQDSGVGNEQFF.

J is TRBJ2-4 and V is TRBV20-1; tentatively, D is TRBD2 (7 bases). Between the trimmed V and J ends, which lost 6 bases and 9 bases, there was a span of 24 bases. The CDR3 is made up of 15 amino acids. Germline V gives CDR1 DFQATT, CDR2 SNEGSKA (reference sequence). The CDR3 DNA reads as TGCAGTGCCTCTAGCGGTGCACAGGGTGGGGGCATTCAGTACTTC. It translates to CSASSGAQGGGIQYF.

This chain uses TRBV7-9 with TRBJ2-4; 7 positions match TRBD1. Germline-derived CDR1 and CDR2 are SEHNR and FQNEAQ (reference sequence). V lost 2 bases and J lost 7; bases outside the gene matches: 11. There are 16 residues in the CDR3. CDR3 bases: TGTGCCAGCAGCTTATATAAAAAGACAGGGATGAACATTCAGTACTTC. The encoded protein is CASSLYKKTGMNIQYF.

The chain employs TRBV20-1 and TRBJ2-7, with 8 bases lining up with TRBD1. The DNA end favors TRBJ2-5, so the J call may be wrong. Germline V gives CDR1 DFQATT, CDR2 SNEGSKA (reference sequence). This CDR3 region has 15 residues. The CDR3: CSARDVGQATETQYF. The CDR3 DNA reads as TGCAGTGCTAGAGATGTGGGACAGGCAACAGAGACCCAGTACTTC.

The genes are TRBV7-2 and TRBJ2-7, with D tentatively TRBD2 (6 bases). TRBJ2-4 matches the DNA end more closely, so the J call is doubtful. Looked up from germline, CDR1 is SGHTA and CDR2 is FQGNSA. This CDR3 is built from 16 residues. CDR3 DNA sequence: TGTGCCAGCAGTTGGGAGGTCAAGGGGGCCAAAAACATTCAGTACTTC. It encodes CASSWEVKGAKNIQYF.

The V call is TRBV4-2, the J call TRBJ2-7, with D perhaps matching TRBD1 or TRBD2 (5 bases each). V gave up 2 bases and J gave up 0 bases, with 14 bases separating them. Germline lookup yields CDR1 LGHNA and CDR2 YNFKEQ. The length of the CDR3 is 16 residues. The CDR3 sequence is CASSQRAGTSSYEQYF. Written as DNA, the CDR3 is TGTGCCAGCAGCCAACGCGCCGGGACCAGCTCCTACGAGCAGTACTTC.